The 17 T cell receptor beta chains in this list originate from one sample, sequenced in a study of T cell repertoires in cytomegalovirus infection. TCRdb reprocessed the reads with MiXCR, giving one entry per CDR3 protein. Of around 110,000 distinct CDR3 sequences listed, roughly 9.1% are singletons. No antigens are known for them. Sequenced material: PBMCs, sequenced either directly or after in vitro stimulation (not recorded which). These receptors were obtained from a human donor in good health (CMV status not recorded). Some clones in this sample may be carry-over from other donors' samples.

There are many counts of this clonotype. This rearrangement joins TRBV5-4 to TRBJ1-1, with D tentatively TRBD1 (5 bases). The CDR3 spans 15 residues. Trimming shortened V by 4 bases and J by 5 bases, and 18 bases separated the two germline ends. Germline lookup yields CDR1 SGHNT and CDR2 YYREEE (reference sequence). CDR3 bases: TGTGCCAGCAGCGAACCTTCGAGGGGCGGGACTGAAGCTTTCTTT. Protein sequence: CASSEPSRGGTEAFF.

The table lists this clonotype with a few counts. The chain is built from TRBV12-3 or TRBV12-4 and TRBJ1-3, with D perhaps matching TRBD1 (6 bases). The CDR3 has 14 amino acids. The germline V and J ends were trimmed by 11 bases and 1 base, with 15 bases remaining between them. The CDR3 DNA reads as TGTGCCGGCCGGGGGGCGGGTTCTGGAAACACCATATATTTT. Protein: CAGRGAGSGNTIYF.

The rearrangement joins TRBV2 to TRBJ2-1, with D possibly TRBD2 on 6 matching bases. V was clipped by 4 bases and J by 9 bases, with 10 bases between them. The CDR3 has 12 residues. Germline values: CDR1 SNHLY, CDR2 FYNNEI. CDR3 sequence (DNA): TGTGCCAGCAGTGTAATGGGAGGTGAGCAGTTCTTC. It specifies CASSVMGGEQFF.

Ten or more counts support this clonotype. The V gene is TRBV6-2 or TRBV6-3, the J gene TRBJ1-5; TRBD1 matches at 9 bases. Looked up from germline, CDR1 is MNHEY and CDR2 is SVGEGT. The ends lost 3 bases at V and 2 bases at J; junction bases unmatched: 2. The CDR3 has 15 residues. Here the CDR3 reads CASSYTGGGNQPQHF. CDR3 DNA: TGTGCCAGCAGTTATACAGGGGGCGGCAATCAGCCCCAGCATTTT.

The sample holds a few counts of this clonotype. This rearrangement joins TRBV29-1 to TRBJ1-2, with D perhaps matching TRBD1 (6 bases). CDR1 and CDR2 from the germline V gene are SQVTM and ANQGSEA. V was clipped by 2 bases and J by 2 bases, with 9 bases between them. This CDR3 comprises 13 residues. CDR3 coding DNA: TGCAGCGTTGAACGAGGACAGAACTATGGCTACACCTTC. This translates into CSVERGQNYGYTF.

This clonotype has ten or more counts. This rearrangement joins TRBV12-3 or TRBV12-4 to TRBJ2-7; 8 positions agree with TRBD1. CDR3 length: 15 residues. V gave up 6 bases and J gave up 0 bases; unmatched junction bases: 7. The CDR3 region has the DNA TGTGCCAGCAGCCGGGGACAGGTCAGCTCCTACGAGCAGTACTTC. It is translated as CASSRGQVSSYEQYF.

This clonotype has a handful of counts. The CDR3: CASSDRLAVIGELFF. The CDR3 bases are TGTGCCAGCAGCGACAGACTAGCGGTGATCGGGGAGCTGTTTTTT. The V call is TRBV14, the J call TRBJ2-2; 9 nucleotides line up with TRBD2. Unmatched junction bases numbered 8, after V lost 5 bases and J lost 7 bases. CDR1 is SGHDN, CDR2 FVKESK, per germline. CDR3 size: 15 residues.

This chain uses TRBV5-4 with TRBJ1-1, with 10 bases that match TRBD1. The CDR3 contains 15 residues. Trimming at V came to 5 bases and at J to 11 bases, leaving 15 bases not matched to a gene. CDR1 SGHNT and CDR2 YYREEE come from the germline V gene (reference sequence). DNA for the CDR3: TGTGCCAGCAGTTCTACCGGGACAGGGGTCGGACAGGCTTTCTTT. Its translation is CASSSTGTGVGQAFF.

This chain links TRBV27 with TRBJ2-7; TRBD1 matches at 11 bases. This CDR3 spans 14 amino acids. CDR1 and CDR2 (germline): MNHEY, SMNVEV (reference sequence). V was clipped by 5 bases and J by 4 bases; unmatched bases: 4. The chain's CDR3 is CASSLGQGAYEQYV. The DNA for the CDR3 is TGTGCCAGCAGTCTCGGACAGGGGGCTTACGAGCAGTACGTC.

There are many counts of this clonotype. The chain employs TRBV28 and TRBJ2-5; 7 bases match TRBD1. CDR1 MDHEN and CDR2 SYDVKM come from the germline V gene. Unmatched junction bases numbered 2, after V lost 3 bases and J lost 1 base. The CDR3 contains 14 residues. The CDR3 nucleotides read TGTGCCAGCAGTTTCCGGGACAGCCAAGAGACCCAGTACTTC. Translating gives CASSFRDSQETQYF.

This clonotype has more than one count but fewer than ten. The rearrangement joins TRBV12-3 or TRBV12-4 to TRBJ1-2, with D unresolved. Trimming left V 6 bases short and J 2 bases short, with 10 bases between. This CDR3 spans 13 amino acids. The CDR3 nucleotides read TGTGCCAGCAGCAGCCAGGCCAACTATGGCTACACCTTC. Protein product: CASSSQANYGYTF.

The chain carries TRBV11-2 and TRBJ2-3; D remains unclear. Trimming stripped 0 bases from V and 9 bases from J, with 10 bases between. The CDR3 runs to 13 residues. Germline CDR1 SGHAT, CDR2 FQNNGV. The DNA of the CDR3 is TGTGCCAGCAGCTTAGATCGCTACCGAACGCAGTATTTT. This gives the protein CASSLDRYRTQYF.

This clonotype was seen ten or more times. The chain is built from TRBV6-2 or TRBV6-3 and TRBJ2-7, with 7 bases identical to TRBD1. The V gene's germline CDR1 is MNHEY and CDR2 SVGEGT. The CDR3 totals 16 residues. The J segment lost 0 bases and the V segment lost 7 bases, leaving 12 bases of the junction unmatched. In nucleotides, the CDR3 is TGTGCCAGCACACCCGGGACCGGGGACAGCTCCTACGAGCAGTACTTC. It translates to CASTPGTGDSSYEQYF.

In this sample, this clonotype turned up many times. V gene TRBV5-6 combines with J gene TRBJ1-1, with D hard to call. This CDR3 region has 13 residues. Germline V gives CDR1 SGHDT, CDR2 YYEEEE. Trimming left V 1 base short and J 4 bases short, with 8 bases between. The CDR3 sequence is CASSLTLATEAFF. The CDR3, as DNA: TGTGCCAGCAGCTTGACCCTAGCCACTGAAGCTTTCTTT.

This clonotype was picked up a small number of times. J is TRBJ2-1 and V is TRBV9; tentatively, D is TRBD2 (5 bases). With 3 bases removed from V and 6 bases from J, the gap between germline ends came to 10 bases. This CDR3 has 13 amino acids. CDR1 SGDLS and CDR2 YYNGEE come from the germline V gene. CDR3 coding DNA: TGTGCCAGCAGCGCCGCGACTATCAATGAGCAGTTCTTC. Translating gives CASSAATINEQFF.

The sample holds many counts of this clonotype. The chain has TRBV7-2 and TRBJ2-3, with 12 bases fitting TRBD2. This CDR3 comprises 17 residues. V gave up 0 bases and J gave up 6 bases; unmatched junction bases: 7. Germline-derived CDR1 and CDR2 are SGHTA and FQGNSA. CDR3 bases: TGTGCCAGCAGCTTAGCCTGGGCTAGCGGGAGGGCGGATACGCAGTATTTT. Residues: CASSLAWASGRADTQYF.

This clonotype was detected many times. The rearrangement uses TRBV7-7 and TRBJ2-7, with 8 positions matching TRBD2. Germline CDR1 is SSHAT and CDR2 is FNYEAQ (reference sequence). This CDR3 contains 15 residues. After removal of 6 bases from V and 4 bases from J, the junction contained 11 bases not matched to a gene. CDR3 coding DNA: TGTGCCAGCAGTCCAGGGCTGCGGGAGGATTACGAGCAGTACTTC. Translation gives CASSPGLREDYEQYF.